This T cell receptor (beta chain) was identified during a study of PD-1 blockade in classical Hodgkin lymphoma (dated by TCRdb to about 2020). As for the study more broadly: Nivolumab dosing was 3 mg/kg intravenously every 2 weeks, continuing until either disease progression or unacceptable toxicity. To define a peripheral blood immune signature of response to PD-1 blockade in classical Hodgkin lymphoma, the study combined TCR beta sequencing with CyTOF. General conclusions and limits of the study: The study was restricted to a single clinical trial cohort, and the causes of repertoire differences, possibly disease activity or prior therapy, were left undefined. Trial patients with a complete response had baseline diversity similar to that of newly diagnosed patients, while partial responders and progressors had significantly lower diversity. Lower diversity was seen in patients whose nivolumab began less than 1 year after ASCT, and these patients were left out of later analyses so that immune reconstitution would not confound the results. A significant rise by C4D1 was seen in CD4+ but not CD8+ TCR diversity (p=0.0027 vs p=0.16), with the rise being most apparent in complete responders (p=0.02). Baseline TCR diversity was reported to be lower in newly diagnosed patients than in healthy donors, and even lower in relapsed/refractory patients.

Comment on this clone: This receptor's antigen is unknown. Per-base qualities were not stored, and no clone one base away is much larger.

CDR1 is given as SQVTM and CDR2 as ANQGSEA, both from the germline V gene. Trimming at the junction amounts to 4 bases on V and 5 bases on J, and the germline ends lie 11 bases apart. Inclusive of the bounding cysteine and phenylalanine, the CDR3 is 12 residues long. Here the CDR3 DNA is all that survives: 36 bases in frame from base 1. The Qiagen DNeasy kit was used to extract genomic DNA both from unsorted PBMCs and from the negatively selected CD4+ and CD8+ fractions. Amplification of TCR beta CDR3 regions was done by immunoSEQ multiplex PCR with primers that anneal to V and J segments. A synthetic immune receptor repertoire was used to minimize amplification bias, and any residual bias was removed computationally once sequencing was done. Concerning the study's data processing: Repertoire diversity was quantified as the Shannon entropy index using custom Python scripts. Unsorted, CD4+ and CD8+ repertoires were analyzed separately, except in combined analyses where CD4+ and CD8+ sequences were merged in silico. Clonal expansion was defined as at least a 2-fold frequency increase after treatment relative to C1D1, with a pseudocount of 0.5 for undetected baseline clones. Singleton clones were defined as clones with 0 or 1 copy at C1D1, and non-singleton clones were defined as clones with 2 or more copies. Clones expanded in unsorted samples were labelled as CD4+, CD8+ or unknown by matching protein sequences in sorted samples from the same patient. Diversity changes from C1D1 to C4D1 were tested in paired samples using Wilcoxon tests. TCRdb mirrors the immuneACCESS table, restricted to in-frame sequences. Some clones are absent from its copies; in checked studies, under half trace to an unresolved V gene, and the reason for the others is unknown. D and trimming come from the DNA, and the V and J calls and clone size come from that table. Within this sample are more than 45,000 clones, with over 70% of them counted one time only. The biggest ten clones account for approximately 10% of the sample.

According to the study, the label for this sample's time point signals: cycle 1 day 1 (C1D1), immediately before nivolumab initiation. Every trial patient had relapsed following autologous stem cell transplantation, and prior brentuximab vedotin exposure was what differed among cohorts A, B and C. A total of 50 to 70 patients with relapsed/refractory classical Hodgkin lymphoma made up the trial cohort, and each patient's best overall response was complete response, partial response or progressive disease. Single-agent nivolumab was administered to trial patients in the multi-cohort phase II CheckMate 205 trial. An independent review committee assessed best overall response by applying the 2007 International Working Group response criteria. PBMCs from the trial were collected at three points: immediately before nivolumab initiation (C1D1), and during therapy at cycle 2 day 1 and cycle 4 day 1. Peripheral blood was collected in 8 mL Vacutainer Cell Preparation Tubes, from which PBMCs were isolated by centrifugation and then cryopreserved.

The receptor comes from a human donor with classical Hodgkin lymphoma. Specimen: peripheral blood mononuclear cells (PBMCs), collected at baseline. The sequence is built from TRBV29-1 and TRBJ2-5; the D gene is perhaps TRBD1, from 5 matching bases. The nucleotides are TGCAGCGTTGTAAGGGGCCCGGAGACCCAGTACTTC. This sequence encodes CSVVRGPETQYF. The variable domain in full, with residues beyond the CDR3 obtained from the reference TRBV29-1 and TRBJ2-5 genes, is SAVISQKPSRDICQRGTSLTIQCQVDSQVTMMFWYRQQPGQSLTLIATANQGSEATYESGFVIDKFPISRPNLTFSTLTVSNMSPEDSSIYLCSVVRGPETQYFGPGTRLLVL.